These 2 T cell receptor beta chains were sequenced from one sample in a study of T cell clones after liver transplantation. Sequenced by immunoSEQ multiplex PCR; TCRdb stores in-frame clones only, minus some. The table has over 90,000 clones, about 80% seen once. The source material was CD4+ T cells from blood, sampled around 50 months after liver transplant. The receptors shown here come from a human patient who received a liver transplant. Part of the T cells may come from the graft donor.

The count of this clone is one. The chain is built from TRBV10-3 and TRBJ1-1, with D unresolved. CDR1 ENHRY and CDR2 SYGVKD come from the germline V gene. This CDR3 spans 12 amino acids. V gave up 7 bases and J gave up 7 bases, with 13 bases separating them. The CDR3 sequence is CAIMADRGEAFF. The CDR3 DNA follows: TGTGCCATCATGGCCGACCGGGGTGAAGCTTTCTTT.

This clone showed up just once. The chain recombines TRBV28 with TRBJ2-6; TRBD1 matches 7 bases. From germline, CDR1 is MDHEN and CDR2 SYDVKM. The CDR3 totals 21 residues. The V segment lost 3 bases and the J segment 1 base; nucleotides outside the gene matches: 18. CDR3 protein: CASSLRMGRGLSGSGANVLTF. For the CDR3, the DNA is TGTGCCAGCAGTTTGAGAATGGGAAGGGGGCTGAGTGGGTCTGGGGCCAACGTCCTGACTTTC. The variable domain in full, completed from reference TRBV28 and TRBJ2-6, reads DVKVTQSSRYLVKRTGEKVFLECVQDMDHENMFWYRQDPGLGLRLIYFSYDVKMKEKGDIPEGYSVSREKKERFSLILESASTNQTSMYLCASSLRMGRGLSGSGANVLTFGAGSRLTVL.